The rows below give T cell receptor beta chains drawn from one sample of a study of post-analysis software for immune sequencing data. MiXCR was run by TCRdb on the PCR reads, yielding one entry per CDR3 protein. The sample lists 400,000 to 500,000 distinct CDR3 sequences, 35% to 45% occurring once. Material for sequencing was blood. Every receptor here comes from a girl aged 2 to 10 with multiple sclerosis. Both conserved end residues are part of each CDR3. D genes are given only for firm matches. Some rows have no size entry. The others give once, few or many, or a class for an expanded clone.

CDR3aa	CDR3nt	j_gene	d_gene	v_gene	abundance
CATSSQVDRQETQYF	TGTGCCACCAGCAGTCAAGTCGACAGACAAGAGACCCAGTACTTC	TRBJ2-5	NA	TRBV15	once
CASSLGQANNEQFF	TGTGCCAGCAGCTTAGGACAGGCGAACAATGAGCAGTTCTTC	TRBJ2-1	TRBD1	TRBV5-5	NA
CASSYSRGHEQYF	TGTGCCAGCAGTTACTCCAGGGGCCACGAGCAGTACTTC	TRBJ2-7	NA	TRBV6-5	few
CASSYGWNTGELFF	TGTGCCAGCAGCTACGGATGGAACACCGGGGAGCTGTTTTTT	TRBJ2-2	NA	TRBV12-3/TRBV12-4	once
CASSLGREDTEAFF	TGTGCCAGCAGTTTGGGCAGGGAGGATACTGAAGCTTTCTTT	TRBJ1-1	NA	TRBV28	NA
CASSIRPPGHTDQPQHF	TGTGCCAGCTCAATCCGGCCCCCAGGACATACTGATCAGCCCCAGCATTTT	TRBJ1-5	NA	TRBV18	NA
CASSFRGGDGVNTQYF	TGTGCCAGCAGCTTCCGCGGGGGCGACGGCGTGAATACGCAGTATTTT	TRBJ2-3	NA	TRBV7-2	once
CASSLLGKGGPPEQFF	TGTGCCAGCAGCTTATTAGGGAAGGGGGGGCCGCCTGAGCAGTTCTTC	TRBJ2-1	NA	TRBV7-8	NA
CAISARDIWQGHGYTF	TGTGCCATCAGTGCACGGGACATTTGGCAGGGCCATGGCTACACCTTC	TRBJ1-2	NA	TRBV10-3	once
CASSPGNGAGELFF	TGCGCCAGCAGCCCCGGAAACGGGGCCGGGGAGCTGTTTTTT	TRBJ2-2	NA	TRBV5-1	NA
CASSPQREARNEQFF	TGTGCCAGCAGTCCACAGCGGGAGGCGAGAAATGAGCAGTTCTTC	TRBJ2-1	TRBD2	TRBV12-3/TRBV12-4	NA
CASSVGVWDSNEKLFF	TGTGCCAGCAGCGTAGGGGTATGGGACAGTAATGAAAAACTGTTTTTT	TRBJ1-4	TRBD1	TRBV9	NA
CASIRGRIAVAGELFF	TGTGCCAGCATCCGAGGACGCATAGCAGTGGCCGGGGAGCTGTTTTTT	TRBJ2-2	NA	TRBV6-2/TRBV6-3	NA
CASSLNGAGGYTF	TGTGCCAGCAGCTTAAATGGGGCAGGAGGCTACACCTTC	TRBJ1-2	NA	TRBV7-9	NA
CSATVYSNQPQHF	TGCAGTGCAACAGTATATAGCAATCAGCCCCAGCATTTT	TRBJ1-5	NA	TRBV20-1	NA
CASSLTTGSPEQFF	TGTGCCAGCAGCTTAACGACAGGGTCCCCTGAGCAGTTCTTC	TRBJ2-1	TRBD1	TRBV7-3	few
CASSIPGVYGYTF	TGTGCCAGCAGTATCCCAGGGGTCTATGGCTACACCTTC	TRBJ1-2	NA	TRBV25-1	NA
CASSPQGLTQPQHF	TGTGCCAGCAGCCCTCAGGGCTTAACGCAGCCCCAGCATTTT	TRBJ1-5	NA	TRBV2	NA
CASSQSGKGDSNQPQHF	TGCGCCAGCAGCCAATCGGGGAAGGGGGATAGCAATCAGCCCCAGCATTTT	TRBJ1-5	NA	TRBV4-1	NA
CASSANTGGDTQYF	TGTGCCAGCAGCGCCAATACCGGGGGAGATACGCAGTATTTT	TRBJ2-3	NA	TRBV7-3	few
CACSLQAGGSNEQFF	TGTGCCTGCAGTTTGCAAGCGGGAGGCAGCAATGAGCAGTTCTTC	TRBJ2-1	TRBD2	TRBV28	few
CASSSRRRGSYNEQFF	TGTGCCAGCAGCTCGAGACGGCGGGGCTCCTACAATGAGCAGTTCTTC	TRBJ2-1	NA	TRBV5-6	few
CAGSPRQGSDSPLHF	TGTGCCGGCAGTCCCCGACAGGGGTCGGATTCACCCCTCCACTTT	TRBJ1-6	TRBD1	TRBV12-3/TRBV12-4	NA
CASSPGTVDDQYNSPLHF	TGCGCCAGCAGCCCGGGGACAGTCGATGATCAGTATAATTCACCCCTCCACTTT	TRBJ1-6	TRBD1	TRBV5-1	NA
CASSWDSGEQFF	TGTGCCAGCAGCTGGGACAGCGGGGAGCAGTTCTTC	TRBJ2-1	NA	TRBV7-2	few
CSASLGHNEKLFF	TGCAGTGCTAGTCTAGGGCATAATGAAAAACTGTTTTTT	TRBJ1-4	NA	TRBV20-1	NA
CASSFSGGRGRDTEAFF	TGTGCCAGCAGCTTTTCAGGGGGGAGAGGAAGGGACACTGAAGCTTTCTTT	TRBJ1-1	TRBD1	TRBV7-9	few